These T cell receptor beta chains were read from a single sample in a study of beta chain features in type 1 diabetes. Repertoires were generated with immunoSEQ multiplex PCR, while TCRdb's copy carries only in-frame clones and drops some. Seen here are some 370,000 clones, over 8.5% observed once, and the top ten hold approximately 0.6%. The sequenced material came from central memory CD4+ T cells from blood. These receptors all come from a man aged 25 to 40 with type 1 diabetes. Each CDR3 is given with its conserved first and last residue. Fields, in order: CDR3 protein, CDR3 DNA, V gene, clone size, D gene, J gene. The D gene is left open where the match is weak. Clone size, where shown, is once, few, many, or a class for clones that have expanded.

CDR3 protein: CASSTGAGGNQPQHF; CDR3 DNA: TGTGCCAGCAGCACCGGAGCGGGAGGCAATCAGCCCCAGCATTTT; V gene: TRBV28; clone size: few; D gene: NA; J gene: TRBJ1-5
CDR3 protein: CASRPGWGPQPENEQFF; CDR3 DNA: TGTGCCAGCAGACCGGGGTGGGGGCCCCAACCCGAGAATGAGCAGTTCTTC; V gene: TRBV7-9; clone size: many; D gene: NA; J gene: TRBJ2-1
CDR3 protein: CASSPADRVSHGYTF; CDR3 DNA: TGTGCCAGCTCACCGGCGGACAGGGTTTCACATGGCTACACCTTC; V gene: TRBV5-4; clone size: NA; D gene: TRBD1; J gene: TRBJ1-2
CDR3 protein: CASSPEAMDTQYF; CDR3 DNA: TGCGCCAGCAGCCCTGAAGCGATGGATACGCAGTATTTT; V gene: TRBV5-1; clone size: few; D gene: NA; J gene: TRBJ2-3
CDR3 protein: CASSLAGVGETQYF; CDR3 DNA: TGTGCCAGCAGCTTGGCGGGGGTAGGGGAGACCCAGTACTTC; V gene: TRBV5-5; clone size: few; D gene: NA; J gene: TRBJ2-5
CDR3 protein: CASSPGPNNEQFF; CDR3 DNA: TGTGCCAGCAGCCCGGGCCCGAACAATGAGCAGTTCTTC; V gene: TRBV7-2; clone size: many; D gene: NA; J gene: TRBJ2-1
CDR3 protein: CASSDQGTWGDTIYF; CDR3 DNA: TGTGCCAGCAGCGACCAAGGGACTTGGGGGGACACCATATATTTT; V gene: TRBV9; clone size: NA; D gene: NA; J gene: TRBJ1-3
CDR3 protein: CASTKTSGDTQYF; CDR3 DNA: TGCGCCAGCACGAAGACCTCAGGGGATACGCAGTATTTT; V gene: TRBV10-1; clone size: NA; D gene: NA; J gene: TRBJ2-3
CDR3 protein: CSVERGETQYF; CDR3 DNA: TGCAGCGTTGAGAGGGGGGAGACCCAGTACTTC; V gene: TRBV29-1; clone size: few; D gene: NA; J gene: TRBJ2-5
CDR3 protein: CASSSDAYEQYF; CDR3 DNA: TGCGCCAGCAGCTCAGACGCCTACGAGCAGTACTTC; V gene: TRBV5-1; clone size: few; D gene: NA; J gene: TRBJ2-7
CDR3 protein: CASRSGQGSYEQYF; CDR3 DNA: TGTGCCAGCAGGTCGGGACAGGGGTCCTACGAGCAGTACTTC; V gene: TRBV28; clone size: few; D gene: TRBD1; J gene: TRBJ2-7
CDR3 protein: CASSLGGTGPNQPQHF; CDR3 DNA: TGTGCCAGCAGCTTGGGGGGGACAGGCCCCAATCAGCCCCAGCATTTT; V gene: TRBV5-6; clone size: many; D gene: TRBD1; J gene: TRBJ1-5
CDR3 protein: CASKASGTDTQYF; CDR3 DNA: TGTGCCAGCAAGGCTAGCGGCACAGATACGCAGTATTTT; V gene: TRBV6-5; clone size: NA; D gene: NA; J gene: TRBJ2-3
CDR3 protein: CASSTTSSGPFF; CDR3 DNA: TGTGCCAGCAGTACGACTAGTAGTGGTCCGTTCTTC; V gene: TRBV11-3; clone size: few; D gene: NA; J gene: TRBJ2-1